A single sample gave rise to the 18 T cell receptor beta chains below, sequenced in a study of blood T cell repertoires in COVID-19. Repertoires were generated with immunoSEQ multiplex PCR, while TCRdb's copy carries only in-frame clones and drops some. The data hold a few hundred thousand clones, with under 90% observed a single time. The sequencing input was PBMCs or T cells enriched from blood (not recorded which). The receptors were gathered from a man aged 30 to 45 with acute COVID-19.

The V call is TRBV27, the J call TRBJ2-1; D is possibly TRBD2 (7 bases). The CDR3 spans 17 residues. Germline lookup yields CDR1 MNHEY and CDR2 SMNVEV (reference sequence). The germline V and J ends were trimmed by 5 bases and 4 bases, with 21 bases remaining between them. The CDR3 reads CASSARGEGGRYNEQFF. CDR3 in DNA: TGTGCCAGCAGTGCCCGGGGGGAGGGGGGCCGATACAATGAGCAGTTCTTC.

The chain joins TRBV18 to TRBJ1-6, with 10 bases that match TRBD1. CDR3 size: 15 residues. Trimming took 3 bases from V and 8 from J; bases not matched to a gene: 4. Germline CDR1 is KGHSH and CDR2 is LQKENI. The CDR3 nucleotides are TGTGCCAGCTCACCGATCGGGACAGGGGATTCACCCCTCCACTTT. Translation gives CASSPIGTGDSPLHF.

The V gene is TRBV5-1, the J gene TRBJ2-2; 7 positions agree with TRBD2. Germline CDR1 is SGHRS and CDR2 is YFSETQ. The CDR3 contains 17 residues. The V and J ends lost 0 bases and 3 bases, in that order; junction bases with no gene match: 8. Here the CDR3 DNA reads TGCGCCAGCAGCTTGGCTTTGCGGGGAGGGGACACCGGGGAGCTGTTTTTT. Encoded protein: CASSLALRGGDTGELFF.

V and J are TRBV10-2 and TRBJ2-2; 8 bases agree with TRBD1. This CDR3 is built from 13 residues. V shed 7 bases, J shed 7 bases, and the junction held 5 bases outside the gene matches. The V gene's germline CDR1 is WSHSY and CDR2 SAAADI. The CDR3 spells CASTNRGNGELFF. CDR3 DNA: TGCGCCAGCACCAACAGGGGGAACGGGGAGCTGTTTTTT.

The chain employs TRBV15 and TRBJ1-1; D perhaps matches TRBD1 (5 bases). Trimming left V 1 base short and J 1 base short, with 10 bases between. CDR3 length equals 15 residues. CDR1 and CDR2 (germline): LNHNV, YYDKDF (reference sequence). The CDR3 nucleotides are TGTGCCACCAGCAGAGGTGGGGCCCAGAACACTGAAGCTTTCTTT. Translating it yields CATSRGGAQNTEAFF.

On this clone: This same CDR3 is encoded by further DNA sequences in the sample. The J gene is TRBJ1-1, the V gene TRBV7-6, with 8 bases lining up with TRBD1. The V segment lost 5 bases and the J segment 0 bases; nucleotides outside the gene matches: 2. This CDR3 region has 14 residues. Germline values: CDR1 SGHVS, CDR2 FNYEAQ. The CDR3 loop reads CASSPGGLNTEAFF. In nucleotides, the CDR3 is TGTGCCAGCAGCCCAGGGGGCCTGAACACTGAAGCTTTCTTT.

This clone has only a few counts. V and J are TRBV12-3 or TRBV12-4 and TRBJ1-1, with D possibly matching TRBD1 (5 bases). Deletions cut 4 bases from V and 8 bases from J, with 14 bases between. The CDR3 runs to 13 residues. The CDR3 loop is CASSSDTSAEAFF. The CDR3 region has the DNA TGTGCCAGCAGTTCGGACACCTCGGCCGAAGCTTTCTTT.

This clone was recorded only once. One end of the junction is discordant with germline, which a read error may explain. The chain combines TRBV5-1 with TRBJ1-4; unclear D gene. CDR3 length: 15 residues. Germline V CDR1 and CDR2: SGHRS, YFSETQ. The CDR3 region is CASSKDGLAGEKLFF. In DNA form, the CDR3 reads TGTGCCAGCAGCAAGGACGGGCTTGCGGGCGAAAAACTGTTTTTT.

This chain's CDR3 is CAISALDIANTEAFF. CDR3 nucleotide sequence: TGTGCCATCAGTGCCCTGGACATCGCGAACACTGAAGCTTTCTTT. The chain has TRBV10-3 and TRBJ1-1, with a tentative D call TRBD1 (5 bases). With 4 bases removed from V and 1 base from J, the gap between germline ends came to 13 bases. This CDR3 is 15 amino acids long. Germline CDR1 ENHRY, CDR2 SYGVKD.

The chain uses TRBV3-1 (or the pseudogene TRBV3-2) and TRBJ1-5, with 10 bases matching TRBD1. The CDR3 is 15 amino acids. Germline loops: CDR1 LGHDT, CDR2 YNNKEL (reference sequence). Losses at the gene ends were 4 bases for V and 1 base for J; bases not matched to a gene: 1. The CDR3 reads CASSRGQGSNQPQHF. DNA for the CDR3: TGTGCCAGCAGCCGGGGACAGGGGAGCAATCAGCCCCAGCATTTT.

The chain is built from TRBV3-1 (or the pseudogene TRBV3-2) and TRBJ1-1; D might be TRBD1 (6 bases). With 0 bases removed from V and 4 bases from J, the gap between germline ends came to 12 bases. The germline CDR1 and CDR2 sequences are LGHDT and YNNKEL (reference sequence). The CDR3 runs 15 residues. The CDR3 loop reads CASSQETGWGTEAFF. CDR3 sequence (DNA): TGTGCCAGCAGCCAAGAAACAGGGTGGGGCACTGAAGCTTTCTTT.

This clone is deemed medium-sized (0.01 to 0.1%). This CDR3 is CASSRRGASGNTIYF. The DNA for the CDR3 is TGTGCCAGCAGCCGCAGGGGCGCCTCCGGAAACACCATATATTTT. The chain has TRBV7-8 and TRBJ1-3, with a possible D match to TRBD1 (6 bases). The CDR3 has 15 residues. The V end was cut by 5 bases, the J end by 4 bases, with 15 bases between. Looked up from germline, CDR1 is SGHVS and CDR2 is FQNEAQ.

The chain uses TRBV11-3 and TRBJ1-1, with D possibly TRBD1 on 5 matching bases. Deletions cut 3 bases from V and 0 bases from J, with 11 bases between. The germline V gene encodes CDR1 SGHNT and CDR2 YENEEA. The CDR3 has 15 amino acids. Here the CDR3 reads CASSLGGSVNTEAFF. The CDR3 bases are TGTGCCAGCAGCTTGGGGGGGTCGGTGAACACTGAAGCTTTCTTT.

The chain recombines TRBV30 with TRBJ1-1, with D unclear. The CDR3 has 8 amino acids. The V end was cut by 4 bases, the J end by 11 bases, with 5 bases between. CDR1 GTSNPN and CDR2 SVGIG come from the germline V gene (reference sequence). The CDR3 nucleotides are TGTGCCTGGATTCGGGCTTTCTTT. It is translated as CAWIRAFF.

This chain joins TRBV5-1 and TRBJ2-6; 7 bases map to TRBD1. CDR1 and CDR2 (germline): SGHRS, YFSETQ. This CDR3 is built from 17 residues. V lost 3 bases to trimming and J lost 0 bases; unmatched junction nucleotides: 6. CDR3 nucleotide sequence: TGCGCCAGCAGCTCGACAGGGACGAACTCTGGGGCCAACGTCCTGACTTTC. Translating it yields CASSSTGTNSGANVLTF.

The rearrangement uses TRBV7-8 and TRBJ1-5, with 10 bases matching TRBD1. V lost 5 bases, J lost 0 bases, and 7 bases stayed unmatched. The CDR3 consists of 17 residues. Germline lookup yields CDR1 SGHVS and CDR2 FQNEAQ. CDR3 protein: CASSQRTGGYSNQPQHF. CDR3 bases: TGTGCCAGCAGCCAGAGGACAGGGGGATATAGCAATCAGCCCCAGCATTTT.

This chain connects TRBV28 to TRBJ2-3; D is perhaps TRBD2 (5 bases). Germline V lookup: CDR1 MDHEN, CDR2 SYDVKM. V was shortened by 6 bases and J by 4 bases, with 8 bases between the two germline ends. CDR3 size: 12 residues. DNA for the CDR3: TGTGCCAGCAGGGAGGCTTCAGATACGCAGTATTTT. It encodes CASREASDTQYF.

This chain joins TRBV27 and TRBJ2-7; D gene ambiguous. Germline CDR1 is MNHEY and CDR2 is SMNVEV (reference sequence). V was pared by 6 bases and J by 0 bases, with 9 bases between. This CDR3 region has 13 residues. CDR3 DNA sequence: TGTGCCAGCAGCAAACGGAGCTCCTACGAGCAGTACGTC. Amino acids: CASSKRSSYEQYV.